A selection of T cell receptor beta chains follows, all from one sample in a study of long-term antiretroviral therapy in people with HIV. Profiled with immunoSEQ multiplex PCR; TCRdb holds only in-frame clones, not every one. Among 4,800 or so clones, 88% were seen once, and the ten largest hold about 6.3%. The input for sequencing was unsorted PBMCs, taken 1.3 years after starting antiretroviral therapy. The receptors shown here come from a woman aged 50 to 65 with HIV. Both conserved end residues are part of each CDR3. The D gene is left open where the match is weak. For some rows the clone size is stated as once, few or many, or as a class when expanded; others skip it.

NA,TRBV6-6,TRBJ1-2,NA,TGTGCCAGCAGTCCCAGCCGTAACTATGGCTACACCTTC,CASSPSRNYGYTF
TRBD1,TRBV7-8,TRBJ2-1,NA,TGTGCCAGCAGCCTTACAGGGGGCGCTTCCAATGAGCAGTTCTTC,CASSLTGGASNEQFF
NA,TRBV5-1,TRBJ2-5,NA,TGCGCCAGCAGCTTGGCCGTAGGGAAGACCCAGTACTTC,CASSLAVGKTQYF
NA,TRBV5-1,TRBJ2-3,NA,TGCGCCAGCAGCTTGGGGTTGGGAGCAGATACGCAGTATTTT,CASSLGLGADTQYF
NA,TRBV7-9,TRBJ2-2,NA,TGTGCCAGCAGCTTCGACCCTACGGCCACCGGGGAGCTGTTTTTT,CASSFDPTATGELFF
TRBD1,TRBV30,TRBJ1-1,NA,TGTGCCTGGAGTGTGTTATCTGGGACAGGGCTCACTGAAGCTTTCTTT,CAWSVLSGTGLTEAFF
NA,TRBV5-1,TRBJ2-3,NA,TGCGCCAGCAGCGGGGATGGGAGAACAGATACGCAGTATTTT,CASSGDGRTDTQYF
NA,TRBV10-3,TRBJ2-3,NA,TGTGCCATCAGTGCGTGGACCGGAAGCACAGATACGCAGTATTTT,CAISAWTGSTDTQYF
NA,TRBV14,TRBJ2-2,NA,TGTGCCAGCAACCACCGGGACACAACGAACACCGGGGAGCTGTTTTTT,CASNHRDTTNTGELFF
TRBD1,TRBV30,TRBJ1-2,NA,TGTGCCTGGAACCCAGACAGGGGGTTCTATGGCTACACCTTC,CAWNPDRGFYGYTF
NA,TRBV10-3,TRBJ2-2,NA,TGTGCCATCAGTGCCACCTCGGAGCTGTTTTTT,CAISATSELFF
NA,TRBV29-1,TRBJ2-6,NA,TGCAGCGCCCGAACAGTCTCTGGGGCCAACGTCCTGACTTTC,CSARTVSGANVLTF
TRBD1,TRBV11-2,TRBJ1-2,few,TGTGCCAGCAGCCCAGGGGGCGGCGGTGGCTACACCTTC,CASSPGGGGGYTF
NA,TRBV15,TRBJ1-1,NA,TGTGCCACCAGCAGACAGGTTGAAGCTTTCTTT,CATSRQVEAFF
TRBD1,TRBV6-1,TRBJ2-5,NA,TGTGCCAGCAGTGTAATGGGACAGAAAGAGACCCAGTACTTC,CASSVMGQKETQYF
NA,TRBV30,TRBJ1-4,NA,TGTGCCTGGAGAGCAGGGACGGATAAACTGTTTTTT,CAWRAGTDKLFF
TRBD1,TRBV5-5,TRBJ2-1,NA,TGTGCCAGCAGTTCCGGGACAGGGGGCAAGAATGAGCAGTTCTTC,CASSSGTGGKNEQFF
NA,TRBV4-1,TRBJ1-1,NA,TGCGCCAGCAGCCACCCTAACTTGGACACTGAAGCTTTCTTT,CASSHPNLDTEAFF
NA,TRBV19,TRBJ2-1,NA,TGTGCCAGTAGTATAATACAACGTAATGAGCAGTTCTTC,CASSIIQRNEQFF
NA,TRBV20-1,TRBJ1-1,NA,TGCAGTGCTCTCGACACTCTATTT,CSALDTLF
NA,TRBV5-1,TRBJ1-4,NA,TGCGCCAGCAGCTTGGGCCTTACAGGGAATGGAGAAAAACTGTTTTTT,CASSLGLTGNGEKLFF
NA,TRBV18,TRBJ2-5,NA,TGTGCCAGCTCACCGACGAACTACCAAGAGACCCAGTACTTC,CASSPTNYQETQYF
NA,TRBV9,TRBJ2-2,NA,TGTGCCAGCAGCCAGAGCTGGGCCGGGGAGCTGTTTTTT,CASSQSWAGELFF
NA,TRBV4-1,TRBJ1-3,NA,TGCGCCAGCAGCCAAGAAAGGCGCCTCTCTGGAAACACCATATATTTT,CASSQERRLSGNTIYF
NA,TRBV29-1,TRBJ1-5,NA,TGCAGCGTTGAAGATCGATGGGGTGGGCCCCAGCATTTT,CSVEDRWGGPQHF
TRBD1,TRBV19,TRBJ2-2,NA,TGTGCCAGTAGTACACGAACCGGGACAGGGGGGACCTTTAACACCGGGGAGCTGTTTTTT,CASSTRTGTGGTFNTGELFF
NA,TRBV7-2,TRBJ1-2,NA,TGTGCCAGCAGGCTAGTCGAGGGGGGCTATGGCTACACCTTC,CASRLVEGGYGYTF